Here is one T cell receptor beta chain with its context. Its antigen has not been determined. Base-call qualities are not available, and no considerably larger clone is one nucleotide away. This entry comes from a study of CD8+ T cells in alopecia areata (dated by TCRdb to between 2017 and 2018). About the study as a whole: Treated patients were enrolled in an open-label pilot trial of oral tofacitinib at 5 to 10 mg twice daily for moderate-to-severe alopecia areata. Tofacitinib was given for 6 to 18 months, followed by 6 months of follow-up off drug to assess delayed response and recurrence. For the treated patients, the SALT score, which quantifies what percentage of scalp surface area is affected, served as the measure of disease severity. To study T cell clonal expansion in alopecia areata, the researchers applied high-throughput TCRbeta sequencing to both the C3H/HeJ mouse model and human patients. Scalp tissue and sorted CD4+ and CD8+ peripheral blood T cells from patchy and totalis/universalis alopecia areata patients and from healthy controls were covered by human TCRbeta sequencing. Biopsies were taken from tofacitinib-treated patients at baseline and at 4 and 24 weeks of treatment, and a later scalp biopsy was taken in several of the tofacitinib-treated patients. Scalp clonality was compared among normal scalp (n=4), patchy alopecia areata scalp (n=8), and alopecia totalis/universalis scalp (n=8). RNA was obtained with the PAXgene miRNA kit for fixed scalp, the miRNeasy kit for PBMCs, and the RNeasy kit for mouse skin. Amplification of TCRbeta CDR3 regions was done by immunoSEQ multiplex PCR using 35 Vbeta forward primers and 13 Jbeta reverse primers.

The library came from the immunoSEQ multiplex PCR assay. To provide template for TCR sequencing, every sample had RNA extracted and reverse transcribed into cDNA. SuperScript III was used to make first-strand cDNA, primed with a 2:1 mix of oligo-dT and random hexamers. A synthetic immune receptor repertoire was used to gauge amplification bias, and whatever bias remained was removed computationally. Processing in the source paper ran as follows. Raw reads were preprocessed to remove errors, and CDR3 was defined by IMGT conventions from the conserved cysteine to phenylalanine. Clonality was computed as 1 minus the Shannon entropy, with the entropy normalized by log2 of the number of productive unique TCRs. Whether each scalp clone was CD4 or CD8 was inferred by checking scalp TCRbeta sequences against the CD4 and CD8 repertoires from sorted blood. TCRdb provides this immuneACCESS table in a form limited to in-frame rearrangements. Some clones are lacking; in checked studies, under half of them reflect an unresolved V gene, and why the rest are absent is not known. Clone size and the V and J calls come from that table; the DNA yielded D and trimming. Across this sample there are some 190,000 clones, with around three fifths seen only once. The biggest ten clones account for 1.3% of the sample.

Interpreted using the paper, the treatment or condition label stands for: oral pan-JAK inhibitor, 5-10 mg twice daily. From alopecia areata patients, peripheral blood was collected along with lesional scalp punch biopsies. PBMCs were isolated by density centrifugation and stained for CD3, CD4 and CD8, and CD4+ and CD8+ T cells were sorted on a FACSAria. V sheds 3 bases and J sheds 8 bases, leaving 19 bases between their ends. CDR1 and CDR2 are read off the germline V gene as SQVTM and ANQGSEA. The CDR3 starts with the cysteine, ends with the phenylalanine, and has 14 residues. Solely the CDR3 DNA is kept, with 42 bases framed from the first base. Points the paper makes about the study in general: Many expanded lesional clones were found to persist in scalp and blood during tofacitinib treatment, and relapse after treatment cessation may be partly explained by this persistence. Scalp TCR repertoire analysis is complicated because resident alphabeta T cells in normal human skin are also sequenced, whereas mouse skin is dominated by gammadelta T cells. Shared TCR sequences between patients were less evident than in mice, which may be partly attributable to HLA diversity in the patient population. Because the treated cohort was small and had only one nonresponder, larger studies are needed to examine links between baseline CD8+ expansion and response. Compared with normal scalp, lesional scalp, particularly in alopecia totalis/universalis, had higher clonality and more expanded CD8+ clones, which suggests antigenic drive. With tofacitinib, both scalp clonality and the number of expanded CD8+ clones among the top 100 scalp clones went down significantly.

The rearrangement joined TRBV29-1 to TRBJ1-2; no D gene can be assigned with confidence. The material sequenced was CD4+ T cells sorted from blood, taken around week 47, from a patient treated with tofacitinib. The sequence was collected from a human donor with alopecia areata. The sequenced DNA: TGCAGCGTTGAGGGTCCGTGGCCCGGGGTGGGCTACACCTTC. This sequence encodes CSVEGPWPGVGYTF.